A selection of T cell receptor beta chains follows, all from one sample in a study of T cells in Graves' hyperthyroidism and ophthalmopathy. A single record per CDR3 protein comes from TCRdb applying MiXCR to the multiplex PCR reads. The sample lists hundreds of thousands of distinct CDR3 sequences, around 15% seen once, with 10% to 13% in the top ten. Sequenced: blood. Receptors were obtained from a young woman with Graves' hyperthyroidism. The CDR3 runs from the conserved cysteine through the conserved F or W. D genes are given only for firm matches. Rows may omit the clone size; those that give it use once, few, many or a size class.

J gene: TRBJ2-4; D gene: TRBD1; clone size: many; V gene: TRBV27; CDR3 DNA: TGTGCCAGCAGTTTCCTTCCGGGACAGGGCAAAAACATTCAGTACTTC; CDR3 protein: CASSFLPGQGKNIQYF
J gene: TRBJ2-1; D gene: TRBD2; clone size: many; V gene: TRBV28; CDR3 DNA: TGTGCCAGCCGGTGGGGGGGAGGGATCTCCTACAATGAGCAGTTCTTC; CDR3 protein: CASRWGGGISYNEQFF
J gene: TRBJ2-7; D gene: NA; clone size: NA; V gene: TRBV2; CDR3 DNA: TGTGCCAGCAGGCGAACAGGGAACCACGAGCAGTACTTC; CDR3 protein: CASRRTGNHEQYF
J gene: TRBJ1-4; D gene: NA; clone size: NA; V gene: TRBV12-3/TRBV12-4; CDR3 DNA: TGTGCCAGCACTAACAGAAGCTTTGGCGAAAAACTGTTTTTT; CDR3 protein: CASTNRSFGEKLFF
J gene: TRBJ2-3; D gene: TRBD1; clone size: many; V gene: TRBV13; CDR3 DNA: TGTGCCAGCAGCCCAGGACAGGTCGCATCAGATACGCAGTATTTT; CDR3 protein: CASSPGQVASDTQYF
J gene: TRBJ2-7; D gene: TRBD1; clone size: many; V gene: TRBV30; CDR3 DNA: TGTGCCGGGGACAGGGTAGGAGAGCAGTACTTC; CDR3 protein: CAGDRVGEQYF
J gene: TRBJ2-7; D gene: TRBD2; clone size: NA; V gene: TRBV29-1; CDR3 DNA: TGCAGCGTTGGCGGGACTAGCGGGAGGGGACGCGAGCAGTACTTC; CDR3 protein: CSVGGTSGRGREQYF
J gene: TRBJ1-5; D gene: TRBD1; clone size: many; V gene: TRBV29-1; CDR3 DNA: TGCAGCGTGGGACAGGGGGCGGGCCAGCCCCAGCATTTT; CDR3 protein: CSVGQGAGQPQHF
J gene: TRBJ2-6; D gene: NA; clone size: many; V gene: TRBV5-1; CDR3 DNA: TGCGCCAGCAGCTCCTCCACACTGTCTGGGGCCAACGTCCTGACTTTC; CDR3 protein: CASSSSTLSGANVLTF
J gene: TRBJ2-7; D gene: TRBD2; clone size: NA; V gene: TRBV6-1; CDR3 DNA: TGTGCCAGCAGACATAGGGCTAGCGGGTTCAATCTCCGGTCCTACGAGCAGTACTTC; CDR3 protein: CASRHRASGFNLRSYEQYF
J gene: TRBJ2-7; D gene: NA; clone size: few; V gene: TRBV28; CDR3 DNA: TGTGCCAGCGGCCACCGGGACAACTCCTACGAGCAGTACTTC; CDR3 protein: CASGHRDNSYEQYF
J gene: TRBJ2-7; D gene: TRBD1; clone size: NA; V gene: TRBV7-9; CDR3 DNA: TGTGCCAGCAGCTCTACGACAGGGGGCTACGAGCAGTACTTC; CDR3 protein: CASSSTTGGYEQYF
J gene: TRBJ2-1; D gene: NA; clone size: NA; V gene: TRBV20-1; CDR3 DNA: TGCAGTGCTAGAGAGGGGGGCCCCTACAATGAGCAGTTCTTC; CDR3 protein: CSAREGGPYNEQFF
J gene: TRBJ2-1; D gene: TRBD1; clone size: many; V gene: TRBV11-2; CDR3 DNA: TGTGCCAGCAGCTTTACCATCGGGACAGGGGACCTTAGCTCCTACAATGAGCAGTTCTTC; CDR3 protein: CASSFTIGTGDLSSYNEQFF
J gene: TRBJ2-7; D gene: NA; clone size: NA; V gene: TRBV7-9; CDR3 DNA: TGTGCCAGCAGCTCCGACGGTCGAAGGGGGGAGCAGTACTTC; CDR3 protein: CASSSDGRRGEQYF
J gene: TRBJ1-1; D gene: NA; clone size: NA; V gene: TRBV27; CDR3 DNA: TGTGCCAGCAGTTTATCCGAGTTCAGGGAGAAGGCCACTGAAGCTTTCTTT; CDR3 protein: CASSLSEFREKATEAFF
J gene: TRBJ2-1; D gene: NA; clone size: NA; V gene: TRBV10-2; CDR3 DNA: TGCGCCAGCACCAGAGCGGCTAGTGGGGTCGATGAGCAGTTCTTC; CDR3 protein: CASTRAASGVDEQFF
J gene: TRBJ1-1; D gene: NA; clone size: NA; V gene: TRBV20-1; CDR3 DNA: TGCAGTGCCCCGTATGCAGGATGTGCTTTCTTT; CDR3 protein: CSAPYAGCAFF
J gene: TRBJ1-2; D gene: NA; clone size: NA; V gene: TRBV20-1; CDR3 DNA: TGCAGTGCTAGAAGCGGGGGAGTTGGCTATGGCTACACCTTC; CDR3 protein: CSARSGGVGYGYTF
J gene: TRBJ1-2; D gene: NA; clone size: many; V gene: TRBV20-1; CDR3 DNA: TGCAGTGCTAGTGCAAAAGGCAGAGGCGGGGGCTACACCTTC; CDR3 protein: CSASAKGRGGGYTF
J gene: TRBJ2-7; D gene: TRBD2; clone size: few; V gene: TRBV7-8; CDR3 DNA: TGTGCCAGCAGCTTCGAAGCGGGAGCCCACGAGCAGTACTTC; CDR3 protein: CASSFEAGAHEQYF
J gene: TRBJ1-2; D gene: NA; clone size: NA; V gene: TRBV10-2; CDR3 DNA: TGCGCCAGCAGTGAAATAGAGGTCAGGGAGAACTATGGCTACACCTTC; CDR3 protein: CASSEIEVRENYGYTF
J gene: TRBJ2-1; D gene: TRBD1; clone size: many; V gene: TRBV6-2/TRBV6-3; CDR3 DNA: TGTGCCAGCAGTAATATCCGGGACAGAATTATGAATAGGGGCCCCAGACCCGATGAGCAGTTCTTC; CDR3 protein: CASSNIRDRIMNRGPRPDEQFF
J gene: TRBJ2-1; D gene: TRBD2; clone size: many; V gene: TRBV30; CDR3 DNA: TGTGCCTGGAGTAGGATTAGCGGGAGAGATGAGCAGTTCTTC; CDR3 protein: CAWSRISGRDEQFF
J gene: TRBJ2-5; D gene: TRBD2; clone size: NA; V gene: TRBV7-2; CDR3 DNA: TGTGCCAGCAGCTTCCCCCCAGCGGGGGGACAAGAGACCCAGTACTTC; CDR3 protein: CASSFPPAGGQETQYF
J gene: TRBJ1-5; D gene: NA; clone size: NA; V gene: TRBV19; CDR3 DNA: TGTGCCAGTAGTATAGATCGAATTCCCGGTCAGCCCCAGCATTTT; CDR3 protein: CASSIDRIPGQPQHF
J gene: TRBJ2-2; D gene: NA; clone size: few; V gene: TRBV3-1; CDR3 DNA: TGTGCCACCGCCCGGGGGGCCGACGGGGAGCTGTTTTTT; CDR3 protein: CATARGADGELFF
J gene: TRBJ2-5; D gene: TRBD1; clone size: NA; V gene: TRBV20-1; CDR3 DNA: TGCAGTGCTAGGAAGACAGGGGGCAGGGAGACCCAGTACTTC; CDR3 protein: CSARKTGGRETQYF
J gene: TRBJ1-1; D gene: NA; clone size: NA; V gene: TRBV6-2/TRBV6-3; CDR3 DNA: TGTGCCAGCAGCGATAGGAGTCGGTTGAACACTGAAGCTTTCTTT; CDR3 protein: CASSDRSRLNTEAFF